A single sample is the source of the 29 T cell receptor beta chains below, sequenced in a study of cytomegalovirus exposure and HLA in healthy donors. Use of 60 Vbeta and 13 Jbeta primers characterized the PCR. Repertoires were generated with immunoSEQ multiplex PCR, while TCRdb's copy carries only in-frame clones and drops some. This sample has hundreds of thousands of clones, with just under 85% found just once. Sequenced material: PBMCs. The receptors come from a middle-aged woman in good health and CMV-seronegative.

The rearrangement joins TRBV13 to TRBJ2-1; a possible D gene is TRBD1 (5 bases). The CDR3 runs to 15 residues. Trimming stripped 1 base from V and 6 bases from J, with 13 bases between. Germline V lookup: CDR1 PRHDT, CDR2 FYEKMQ (reference sequence). The DNA for the CDR3 is TGTGCCAGCAGCTTAGTGGCAGGGCCCCCCAATGAGCAGTTCTTC. Amino acid sequence: CASSLVAGPPNEQFF.

V usage is TRBV5-1 and J usage is TRBJ2-7, with 8 nucleotides matching TRBD2. The CDR3 consists of 15 residues. The V and J ends lost 2 bases and 3 bases, in that order; junction bases with no gene match: 7. Germline V gene sequence: CDR1 SGHRS, CDR2 YFSETQ. CDR3 region: CASSFGGGQNYEQYF. The CDR3 DNA follows: TGCGCCAGCAGCTTCGGCGGGGGGCAGAACTACGAGCAGTACTTC.

V usage is TRBV5-8 and J usage is TRBJ1-5; no firm D call. V dropped 2 bases and J dropped 13 bases, with 16 bases sitting between them. Germline assignment: CDR1 SGHTS and CDR2 YDEGEE. This CDR3 is built from 13 residues. The CDR3 region has the DNA TGTGCCAGCAGCTTATACTCAGGTGGGCGACAGCATTTT. Encoded protein: CASSLYSGGRQHF. The full variable domain, its missing parts supplied by reference TRBV5-8 and TRBJ1-5, is EAGVTQSPTHLIKTRGQQATLRCSPISGHTSVYWYQQALGLGLQFLLWYDEGEERNRGNFPPRFSGRQFPNYSSELNVNALELEDSALYLCASSLYSGGRQHFGDGTRLSIL.

The chain uses TRBV19 and TRBJ1-5; weak D call: TRBD1 (5 bases). V gave up 7 bases and J gave up 7 bases, with 11 bases separating them. Germline lookup yields CDR1 LNHDA and CDR2 SQIVND (reference sequence). There are 12 residues in the CDR3. The CDR3 here is CASKEGNQPQHF. The CDR3, as DNA: TGTGCCAGTAAGGAGGGGAACCAGCCCCAGCATTTT.

The chain carries TRBV13 and TRBJ2-3, with 7 bases matching TRBD1. V lost 0 bases, J lost 1 base, and 7 bases stayed unmatched. This CDR3 region has 17 residues. The germline CDR1 and CDR2 sequences are PRHDT and FYEKMQ (reference sequence). CDR3 region: CASSLGATGSGTDTQYF. CDR3 nucleotide sequence: TGTGCCAGCAGCTTAGGAGCGACAGGGTCCGGCACAGATACGCAGTATTTT.

The chain carries TRBV9 and TRBJ2-7, with D uncertain. V was shortened by 3 bases and J by 1 base, with 17 bases between the two germline ends. The CDR3 has 16 amino acids. Per germline, CDR1 SGDLS and CDR2 YYNGEE. CDR3 residues: CASSETMAGPSYEQYF. Written as DNA, the CDR3 is TGTGCCAGCAGCGAGACGATGGCAGGCCCTTCCTACGAGCAGTACTTC.

V and J are TRBV9 and TRBJ2-5, with D possibly matching TRBD1 (6 bases). The ends were cut back, 1 base at V and 1 base at J, with 14 bases in the middle. This CDR3 has 16 amino acids. Looked up from germline, CDR1 is SGDLS and CDR2 is YYNGEE. The CDR3 DNA reads as TGTGCCAGCAGCGTAACATGGGGGCGGGCCCAAGAGACCCAGTACTTC. This codes for CASSVTWGRAQETQYF.

The CDR3 spells CASSEGGNEQFF. The CDR3 DNA follows: TGCGCCAGCAGCGAGGGGGGGAATGAGCAGTTCTTC. The chain uses TRBV5-1 and TRBJ2-1; a possible D gene is TRBD2 (7 bases). Looked up from germline, CDR1 is SGHRS and CDR2 is YFSETQ. Trimming removed 4 bases at V and 7 bases at J, with 9 bases between. The CDR3 runs 12 residues.

The chain uses TRBV7-2 and TRBJ1-3; the D is unclear. This CDR3 has 15 amino acids. V lost 7 bases to trimming and J lost 3 bases, with 16 bases between them. Germline V lookup: CDR1 SGHTA, CDR2 FQGNSA. The CDR3 region is CASTPAGVDGNTIYF. The DNA of the CDR3 is TGTGCCAGCACCCCCGCGGGCGTCGATGGAAACACCATATATTTT.

The CDR3 DNA follows: TGCGCCAGCAGCTTAAGACAGGGGGGGGATACGCAGTATTTT. It is translated as CASSLRQGGDTQYF. This sequence joins TRBV5-1 and TRBJ2-3, with 9 bases fitting TRBD1. The V gene end was trimmed by 2 bases and the J gene end by 6 bases; junction bases not matched to a gene: 4. The CDR3 sequence is 14 residues long. CDR1 and CDR2 from the germline V gene are SGHRS and YFSETQ.

The chain combines TRBV19 with TRBJ2-2; possibly TRBD1 for D (6 bases). The germline gives CDR1 LNHDA, CDR2 SQIVND (reference sequence). This CDR3 has 17 amino acids. V was shortened by 5 bases and J by 4 bases, with 20 bases between the two germline ends. DNA for the CDR3: TGTGCCAGTAGTCCCCCCATCTGGGGGCGTCTCACCGGGGAGCTGTTTTTT. Translating gives CASSPPIWGRLTGELFF.

J is TRBJ1-2 and V is TRBV4-2; TRBD1 matches 8 bases. This CDR3 is 15 amino acids long. V dropped 3 bases and J dropped 8; count of bases not matched to a gene: 11. CDR1 LGHNA and CDR2 YNFKEQ come from the germline V gene. The DNA for the CDR3 is TGTGCCAGCAGCCACACACCGACAGGGGAAAAGGGCTACACCTTC. Amino acids: CASSHTPTGEKGYTF.

The rearrangement uses TRBV18 and TRBJ1-1, with D possibly being TRBD1 (5 bases). The CDR3 is made up of 14 amino acids. V gave up 1 base and J gave up 4 bases, with 10 bases separating them. CDR1 and CDR2 (germline): KGHSH, LQKENI. The CDR3 nucleotides read TGTGCCAGCTCACCACAGGGGCTGGGCACTGAAGCTTTCTTT. Amino acids: CASSPQGLGTEAFF. The whole variable domain, remainder taken from reference TRBV18 and TRBJ1-1, is NAGVMQNPRHLVRRRGQEARLRCSPMKGHSHVYWYRQLPEEGLKFMVYLQKENIIDESGMPKERFSAEFPKEGPSILRIQQVVRGDSAAYFCASSPQGLGTEAFFGQGTRLTVV.

This clone has only one observation. The chain carries TRBV11-3 and TRBJ2-1; D is possibly TRBD1 (5 bases). This CDR3 contains 11 residues. V was shortened by 4 bases and J by 13 bases, with 11 bases between the two germline ends. Germline-derived CDR1 and CDR2 are SGHNT and YENEEA. Here the CDR3 DNA reads TGTGCCAGCAGCTCAGGGTTTGAACAGTTCTTC. It codes for CASSSGFEQFF.

This clone was detected once. This rearrangement joins TRBV9 to TRBJ2-5, with TRBD1 matching 7 bases. This CDR3 comprises 16 residues. The germline V gene encodes CDR1 SGDLS and CDR2 YYNGEE. Trimming at V came to 2 bases and at J to 5 bases, leaving 12 bases not matched to a gene. CDR3 DNA sequence: TGTGCCAGCAGCGTCGGAGCGACAGGGCTGGAGGAGACCCAGTACTTC. It specifies CASSVGATGLEETQYF.

This clone was seen more than once but under ten times. This chain joins TRBV6-5 and TRBJ1-3, with 7 bases matching TRBD1. CDR1 and CDR2 from the germline V gene are MNHEY and SVGAGI. Losses at the gene ends were 5 bases for V and 4 bases for J; bases not matched to a gene: 2. This CDR3 has 13 residues. CDR3 loop: CASSTGQGNTIYF. Written as DNA, the CDR3 is TGTGCCAGCAGTACGGGACAGGGAAACACCATATATTTT.

This chain links TRBV4-1 with TRBJ1-4; the match to TRBD1 covers 7 bases. Germline V gives CDR1 MGHRA, CDR2 YSYEKL. The CDR3 runs 15 residues. V gave up 3 bases and J gave up 8 bases; unmatched junction bases: 9. The CDR3: CASSQPGQEREKLFF. The CDR3 bases are TGCGCCAGCAGCCAGCCTGGACAGGAACGGGAAAAACTGTTTTTT.

The rearrangement uses TRBV30 and TRBJ2-2; 11 bases align to TRBD2. V trimming: 3 bases; J trimming: 6 bases; junction bases outside the gene matches: 6. The germline CDR1 and CDR2 sequences are GTSNPN and SVGIG (reference sequence). CDR3 length equals 15 residues. DNA of the CDR3: TGTGCCTGGAGCCGACTAGCGGGGCAAGCCGGGGAGCTGTTTTTT. It yields the protein CAWSRLAGQAGELFF. Full variable domain (outside the CDR3, taken from reference TRBV30 and TRBJ2-2): SQTIHQWPATLVQPVGSPLSLECTVEGTSNPNLYWYRQAAGRGLQLLFYSVGIGQISSEVPQNLSASRPQDRQFILSSKKLLLSDSGFYLCAWSRLAGQAGELFFGEGSRLTVL.

The rearrangement uses TRBV5-4 and TRBJ1-1; 7 bases line up with TRBD1. The J segment lost 0 bases and the V segment lost 5 bases, leaving 13 bases of the junction unmatched. CDR1 is SGHNT and CDR2 is YYREEE in the germline V gene (reference sequence). The CDR3 has 17 residues. CDR3 amino acids: CASSIGSGGGLNTEAFF. The DNA for the CDR3 is TGTGCCAGCAGTATTGGCTCAGGGGGAGGACTGAACACTGAAGCTTTCTTT.

Here the CDR3 DNA reads TGTGCCAGCAGAGAGAAGTTGAACACTGAAGCTTTCTTT. Protein sequence: CASREKLNTEAFF. The chain is built from TRBV6-5 and TRBJ1-1, with D uncertain. This CDR3 comprises 13 residues. CDR1 is MNHEY and CDR2 is SVGAGI in the germline V gene. Trimming took 6 bases from V and 0 from J, leaving 8 bases between them.

As DNA, the CDR3 is TGTGCCTGGAGTGTAAACAGCGGGGGGCTGGATGAGCAGTTCTTC. Its translation is CAWSVNSGGLDEQFF. The chain couples TRBV30 to TRBJ2-1; 9 bases are a match to TRBD2. The CDR3 covers 15 residues. Germline V gene data show CDR1 as GTSNPN and CDR2 as SVGIG (reference sequence). The trim removed 0 bases at V and 8 bases at J, leaving 8 bases unmatched.

The genes are TRBV5-4 and TRBJ2-7; possibly TRBD1 for D (5 bases). Per the germline V gene, CDR1 is SGHNT and CDR2 is YYREEE (reference sequence). Between the trimmed V and J ends, which lost 4 bases and 4 bases, there was a span of 9 bases. This CDR3 contains 12 residues. CDR3 residues: CASSRDSYEQYF. The CDR3 DNA reads as TGTGCCAGCAGCAGAGACAGTTACGAGCAGTACTTC.

The chain joins TRBV7-2 to TRBJ2-1; TRBD2 aligns across 11 bases. Unmatched junction bases numbered 11, after V lost 5 bases and J lost 8 bases. The germline gives CDR1 SGHTA, CDR2 FQGNSA. The CDR3 sequence is 16 residues long. The CDR3 nucleotides read TGTGCCAGCAGCCTCCCGGATAGCGGGGGGGAGGATGAGCAGTTCTTC. Translation gives CASSLPDSGGEDEQFF. The full variable domain, with the rest looked up from reference TRBV7-2 and TRBJ2-1, is GAGVSQSPSNKVTEKGKDVELRCDPISGHTALYWYRQSLGQGLEFLIYFQGNSAPDKSGLPSDRFSAERTGGSVSTLTIQRTQQEDSAVYLCASSLPDSGGEDEQFFGPGTRLTVL.

The CDR3 sequence is CASTPTGDGGYTF. CDR3 sequence (DNA): TGCGCCAGTACACCTACGGGGGACGGTGGCTACACCTTC. The gene calls are TRBV10-2 and TRBJ1-2, with D maybe TRBD1 (5 bases). Trimming took off 9 bases at V and 7 bases at J, with 18 bases between the two ends. The CDR3 has 13 residues. CDR1 is WSHSY and CDR2 is SAAADI in the germline V gene.

In DNA, the CDR3 is TGTGCCAGCAGCGAAAACAGGGCTTTGGGATCCACTGAAGCTTTCTTT. Translating gives CASSENRALGSTEAFF. This rearrangement joins TRBV9 to TRBJ1-1; the D gene is possibly TRBD1 (6 bases). V lost 3 bases and J 4 bases, leaving 19 bases between the germline ends. The CDR3 spans 16 residues. The germline gives CDR1 SGDLS, CDR2 YYNGEE.

The chain recombines TRBV19 with TRBJ2-3; TRBD1 agrees at 10 bases. V lost 4 bases, J lost 2 bases, and 3 bases stayed unmatched. Per the germline V gene, CDR1 is LNHDA and CDR2 is SQIVND (reference sequence). CDR3 length: 15 residues. The DNA for the CDR3 is TGTGCCAGTAGTAGACAGGGGGCCTTCACAGATACGCAGTATTTT. Its translation: CASSRQGAFTDTQYF.

This clone was recorded a few times. The CDR3 reads CASSLRETVGTPLHF. DNA of the CDR3: TGTGCCAGCAGCTTGAGGGAGACTGTTGGGACACCCCTCCACTTT. V is TRBV7-2 and J is TRBJ1-6; D unresolved. Looked up from germline, CDR1 is SGHTA and CDR2 is FQGNSA. This CDR3 is 15 amino acids long. Trimming stripped 3 bases from V and 11 bases from J, with 17 bases between.

The V call is TRBV18, the J call TRBJ2-5; 9 bases agree with TRBD2. The CDR3 length is 15 residues. J was trimmed by 6 bases and V by 2 bases; bases with no gene match: 7. Germline V gene data show CDR1 as KGHSH and CDR2 as LQKENI. In nucleotides, the CDR3 is TGTGCCAGCTCACCATCCCTAGCGGGGATCAAGACCCAGTACTTC. This gives the protein CASSPSLAGIKTQYF.

This clone was found once. The chain couples TRBV30 to TRBJ1-1, with a possible D match to TRBD1 (6 bases). With 7 bases removed from V and 6 bases from J, the gap between germline ends came to 21 bases. CDR1 and CDR2 from the germline V gene are GTSNPN and SVGIG (reference sequence). This CDR3 is 14 amino acids long. The CDR3 coding sequence is TGTGCCTTCAACGGAGGGGGGGGTGTGGCTGAAGCTTTCTTT. Amino acid sequence: CAFNGGGGVAEAFF.